The rows below give T cell receptor beta chains drawn from one sample of a study of OX40 agonist ivuxolimab in advanced cancers. The assay was immunoSEQ multiplex PCR, and TCRdb's table has in-frame clones only and misses some. The sample comprises 75,000 to 80,000 clones, about nine tenths of which are singletons, and about 5.9% rests with the top ten. The sample was CD4+ or CD8+ T cells sorted from blood, taken in a trial of the OX40 agonist ivuxolimab. The source is an adult with an advanced solid tumor such as melanoma, head and neck, liver or kidney cancer. Both conserved end residues are trimmed from each CDR3. The order of the fields is V gene, J gene, CDR3 protein.

>TRBV6-1|TRBJ1-2
ASSLDGNYGYT
>TRBV5-1|TRBJ2-7
ASSLAGSNYEQY
>TRBV28|TRBJ2-5
ASGSGSGQTQY
>TRBV2|TRBJ2-3
ASSLPRGGGKGTQY
>TRBV19|TRBJ2-7
ASSMVGGPTYEQY
>TRBV4-3|TRBJ2-7
ASSQGPGQAVNEQY
>TRBV7-9|TRBJ1-2
ASSLDIADRSYT
>TRBV7-9|TRBJ2-3
ASGDRAFDTQY
>TRBV5-1|TRBJ2-7
ASSLQGNEQY
>TRBV5-4|TRBJ2-7
ASSAQGAAYEQY
>TRBV18|TRBJ2-3
ASSPLGGTDTQY
>TRBV27|TRBJ2-7
ASSLVGRADYEQY
>TRBV28|TRBJ2-1
ASSLRGQAGSYNEQF
>TRBV7-9|TRBJ2-7
ASSLYRRQEHYEQY
>TRBV15|TRBJ2-7
ATSRAGLGEQY
>TRBV6-1|TRBJ2-1
ASSEQLGEQF
>TRBV2|TRBJ1-3
ASRGETSGNTIY
>TRBV27|TRBJ2-1
ASSFPGTRYNEQF
>TRBV6-5|TRBJ2-3
ASSSRTDTQY
>TRBV10-2|TRBJ2-1
ASSESKGGPPQDEQF
>TRBV7-9|TRBJ2-1
ASSLGGADNEQF
>TRBV11-2|TRBJ2-7
ASSLDLGRGLHYEQY
>TRBV18|TRBJ1-6
ASSPLISAGANSPLH
>TRBV5-1|TRBJ2-7
ASSLTGGDEQY
>TRBV5-1|TRBJ1-3
ASSLAGPSHSGNTIY
>TRBV9|TRBJ2-3
ASSVSGSVNTDTQY
>TRBV4-2|TRBJ2-6
ASSTGNRLQSRANVLT
>TRBV28|TRBJ1-5
ASNRGLRSNQPQH
>TRBV28|TRBJ2-3
ASSLRPGGLGGDTQY
>TRBV4-3|TRBJ2-5
ASSQVSGAQETQY
>TRBV19|TRBJ1-4
ASSPLRGQGAEKANEKLF
>TRBV27|TRBJ2-6
ASSWGTGANVLT
>TRBV5-5|TRBJ1-1
ASSTRTGVNTEAF
>TRBV19|TRBJ2-1
ASSIGGNSYNEQF
>TRBV19|TRBJ1-2
ASRGRDTLNYGYT
>TRBV10-3|TRBJ2-1
AISEGSGRASEQF
>TRBV9|TRBJ2-2
ASSPEQGYTGELF
>TRBV6-5|TRBJ1-1
ATMGDTEAF
>TRBV7-9|TRBJ2-3
ASRLGTSAKGGSTDTQY
>TRBV27|TRBJ2-1
ASSPPRDRPLNEQF
>TRBV5-5|TRBJ2-1
ASSSDRGLEQF
>TRBV5-1|TRBJ1-1
ASSLEEMNTEAF
>TRBV5-4|TRBJ2-1
ASSLGGLASANEQF
>TRBV7-2|TRBJ2-2
ASSWRAELTGELF
>TRBV7-2|TRBJ2-1
ASSLAGGSREQF
>TRBV7-3|TRBJ2-1
ASSPFGLPNNEQF
>TRBV7-8|TRBJ1-5
ASSSGGASSSQPQH
>TRBV7-9|TRBJ1-6
ASSLVVGLGTSYSPLH
>TRBV6-4|TRBJ1-6
ASGWGQPNSPLH
>TRBV6-6|TRBJ1-6
ASSYEGWNSPLH
>TRBV11-2|TRBJ2-7
ASSQVYEQY
>TRBV18|TRBJ1-2
ASSPSSYGYT